These 16 T cell receptor beta chains were all obtained from the same sample, sequenced in a study of blood T cell repertoires in COVID-19. The repertoire was sequenced with immunoSEQ multiplex PCR; TCRdb's copy has only in-frame clones and lacks some. Found here are more than 130,000 clones, almost 90% of them singletons; the top ten hold about 10%. The sequenced sample was peripheral blood. These receptors all come from a man aged 50-60 years with active or convalescent COVID-19.

The rearrangement links TRBV5-6 to TRBJ2-7; TRBD1 is a possible D gene (6 bases). The length of the CDR3 is 15 residues. The germline gives CDR1 SGHDT, CDR2 YYEEEE. V was clipped by 0 bases and J by 5 bases, with 15 bases between them. The CDR3 spells CASSLGQANGNEQYF. CDR3 coding DNA: TGTGCCAGCAGCTTGGGACAGGCAAACGGGAACGAGCAGTACTTC.

This clone was seen once. This rearrangement joins TRBV27 to TRBJ1-2; tentatively, D is TRBD1 (6 bases). Trimming took off 5 bases at V and 5 bases at J, with 15 bases between the two ends. This CDR3 contains 14 residues. Germline values: CDR1 MNHEY, CDR2 SMNVEV (reference sequence). CDR3 in amino acids: CASSPRAQGYGYTF. The CDR3 nucleotides are TGTGCCAGCAGTCCCCGGGCCCAGGGGTATGGCTACACCTTC.

This clone was observed at least ten times. The sample has other DNA sequences that encode this CDR3 too. CDR3 amino acids: CASSGEGVGNNSPLHF. CDR3 bases: TGTGCCAGCAGTGGTGAGGGGGTGGGGAATAATTCACCCCTCCACTTT. The V and J genes are TRBV2 and TRBJ1-6, with a tentative D call TRBD1 (6 bases). This CDR3 has 16 residues. Trimming took 4 bases from V and 5 from J, leaving 15 bases between them. In germline, CDR1 is SNHLY, CDR2 FYNNEI.

V and J are TRBV15 and TRBJ1-2; the D is unclear. The CDR3 is 16 amino acids. The germline V gene has CDR1 LNHNV and CDR2 YYDKDF (reference sequence). Trimming cost V 1 base and J 8 bases, with 20 bases left between them. Here the CDR3 DNA reads TGTGCCACCAGCAGAGGGTCGAGTCCTCAACTCCGAGGCTACACCTTC. Residues: CATSRGSSPQLRGYTF. Looking up the rest from reference TRBV15 and TRBJ1-2 gives the full variable domain: DAMVIQNPRYQVTQFGKPVTLSCSQTLNHNVMYWYQQKSSQAPKLLFHYYDKDFNNEADTPDNFQSRRPNTSFCFLDIRSPGLGDTAMYLCATSRGSSPQLRGYTFGSGTRLTVV.

This clone was recorded only once. The chain has TRBV5-6 and TRBJ1-5, with 12 bases fitting TRBD1. CDR1 and CDR2 (germline): SGHDT, YYEEEE. The ends lost 4 bases at V and 9 bases at J; junction bases unmatched: 8. CDR3 length: 15 amino acids. CDR3 sequence: CASSPGTGGLAPQHF. CDR3 sequence (DNA): TGTGCCAGCAGCCCCGGGACAGGGGGCCTCGCGCCCCAGCATTTT.

This chain uses TRBV28 with TRBJ2-7; 12 bases are shared with TRBD2. Germline V lookup: CDR1 MDHEN, CDR2 SYDVKM. V lost 5 bases to trimming and J lost 4 bases; unmatched junction nucleotides: 12. The CDR3 is 17 residues long. The CDR3 DNA sequence: TGTGCCAGCAGTCCCCCCCGGACTAGCGGGAAGCGATACGAGCAGTACTTC. This codes for CASSPPRTSGKRYEQYF.

This clone was seen just once. The chain combines TRBV28 with TRBJ1-1, with D uncertain. The CDR3 extends over 14 amino acids. The V end lost 8 bases, the J end lost 4 bases, and 17 bases lay between the germline ends. Germline loops: CDR1 MDHEN, CDR2 SYDVKM. The CDR3 sequence is CASGRRTLITEAFF. CDR3 DNA sequence: TGTGCCAGCGGGAGACGCACCCTGATCACTGAAGCTTTCTTT.

J is TRBJ1-1 and V is TRBV5-4; 8 bases line up with TRBD1. V gave up 2 bases and J gave up 4 bases; unmatched junction bases: 7. The CDR3 is made up of 15 amino acids. Germline values: CDR1 SGHNT, CDR2 YYREEE (reference sequence). DNA for the CDR3: TGTGCCAGCAGCTTAGAGACAGGGGTTGGCACTGAAGCTTTCTTT. It encodes CASSLETGVGTEAFF.

The V call is TRBV7-2, the J call TRBJ2-7; TRBD2 matches at 12 bases. Per the germline V gene, CDR1 is SGHTA and CDR2 is FQGNSA. The V gene end was trimmed by 5 bases and the J gene end by 6 bases; junction bases not matched to a gene: 11. The CDR3 consists of 16 residues. The CDR3 DNA reads as TGTGCCAGCAGCCCGTACCCTAGCGGGAGGGTAACCGAGCAGTACTTC. Translated, it gives CASSPYPSGRVTEQYF.

This chain uses TRBV5-1 with TRBJ2-1, with D unresolved. V shed 0 bases and J shed 7 bases, with 5 bases lying between them. The CDR3 contains 12 residues. From germline, CDR1 is SGHRS and CDR2 YFSETQ. CDR3: CASSLGPNEQFF. In DNA form, the CDR3 reads TGCGCCAGCAGCTTGGGTCCGAATGAGCAGTTCTTC.

This chain joins TRBV28 and TRBJ2-2, with D hard to call. The germline V and J ends were trimmed by 3 bases and 5 bases, with 10 bases remaining between them. The CDR3 totals 14 residues. CDR1 and CDR2 from the germline V gene are MDHEN and SYDVKM. CDR3 amino acids: CASSFTFLTGELFF. The CDR3 DNA reads TGTGCCAGCAGTTTTACATTCCTGACCGGGGAGCTGTTTTTT.

This clone appeared once. This chain connects TRBV6-1 to TRBJ2-7; maybe TRBD1 (5 bases). V lost 2 bases, J lost 4 bases, and 15 bases lay in between. The CDR3 is 15 residues long. Germline values: CDR1 MNHNS, CDR2 SASEGT. CDR3: CASSERSRVSYEQYF. DNA of the CDR3: TGTGCCAGCAGTGAAAGGTCCAGGGTCTCGTACGAGCAGTACTTC.

The chain links TRBV24-1 to TRBJ2-1; TRBD2 matches at 9 bases. Germline CDR1 is KGHDR and CDR2 is SFDVKD. There are 13 residues in the CDR3. With 9 bases clipped from V and 7 bases from J, the junction kept 6 bases outside the gene matches. DNA of the CDR3: TGTGCCACCGGGGGGCTAGCGGGGAATGAGCAGTTCTTC. It specifies CATGGLAGNEQFF.

The chain has TRBV27 and TRBJ2-7; 9 nucleotides match TRBD2. This CDR3 has 16 amino acids. Per the germline V gene, CDR1 is MNHEY and CDR2 is SMNVEV (reference sequence). V shed 5 bases, J shed 4 bases, and the junction held 12 bases outside the gene matches. The CDR3 loop is CASSPGGSGSRYEQYF. CDR3 DNA: TGTGCCAGCAGTCCCGGGGGTAGCGGGAGTAGGTACGAGCAGTACTTC.

The V gene is TRBV18, the J gene TRBJ2-7; D possibly corresponds to TRBD1 (5 bases). V dropped 0 bases and J dropped 3 bases, with 9 bases sitting between them. The CDR3 sequence is 14 residues long. CDR1 is KGHSH and CDR2 is LQKENI in the germline V gene. The CDR3 region is CASSPPSGNYEQYF. The DNA for the CDR3 is TGTGCCAGCTCACCACCGTCAGGGAACTACGAGCAGTACTTC.

This clone was counted once. The chain links TRBV6-1 to TRBJ2-3; D possibly corresponds to TRBD2 (5 bases). The CDR3 covers 17 residues. Germline V gene sequence: CDR1 MNHNS, CDR2 SASEGT. V was clipped by 2 bases and J by 0 bases, with 15 bases between them. CDR3 coding DNA: TGTGCCAGCAGTGAATGGGTGTGGGAGTCTAGCACAGATACGCAGTATTTT. Its translation: CASSEWVWESSTDTQYF.